The rows below give T cell receptor beta chains drawn from one sample of a study of blood T cell repertoires in COVID-19. Generated by immunoSEQ multiplex PCR, the TCRdb table keeps only in-frame clones and is missing some. The sample lists 450,000 or so clones; about 90% were seen once. Specimen: peripheral blood. Receptors originate from a man in his late teens or twenties with COVID-19, enrolled during active disease. Both conserved end residues are part of each CDR3. D genes are given only for firm matches. Clone size is stated in some rows and not others, as once, few, many or a class when expanded.

. | TRBJ2-1 | once | TRBV6-2/TRBV6-3 | TGTGCCAGCAGTTATTTTCCAGGGGCCTACAATGAGCAGTTCTTC | CASSYFPGAYNEQFF
TRBD1 | TRBJ2-1 | . | TRBV6-5 | TGTGCCAGCAGTTACTCCGGGACAGGGGGCAATGAGCAGTTCTTC | CASSYSGTGGNEQFF
. | TRBJ2-5 | . | TRBV15 | TGTGCCACCAGCAGAGGGACACCTTTCCAAGAGACCCAGTACTTC | CATSRGTPFQETQYF
. | TRBJ1-4 | . | TRBV6-5 | TGTGCCAGCAGTTACTCAGGGGCCCGTAATGAAAAACTGTTTTTT | CASSYSGARNEKLFF
TRBD2 | TRBJ2-1 | . | TRBV6-5 | TGTGCCAGCACTAAGGGTGCTAGCGGTTACAATGAGCAGTTCTTC | CASTKGASGYNEQFF
TRBD1 | TRBJ2-4 | . | TRBV30 | TGTGCCTGGAGTGTTTTAGGGACAGGGATGAACATTCAGTACTTC | CAWSVLGTGMNIQYF
. | TRBJ2-7 | . | TRBV5-1 | TGCGCCAGCAGCCTTGGTGGGACTCTACCGTACGAGCAGTACTTC | CASSLGGTLPYEQYF
. | TRBJ2-5 | . | TRBV29-1 | TGCAGCGTCGCCCGGGACACCCAAGAGACCCAGTACTTC | CSVARDTQETQYF
. | TRBJ1-1 | . | TRBV19 | TGTGCCAGTAGTATAGGAGGCAGTCGCACTGAAGCTTTCTTT | CASSIGGSRTEAFF
. | TRBJ2-7 | once | TRBV6-5 | TGTGCCAGCAGTCCTACAGGCCTCTACGAGCAGTACTTC | CASSPTGLYEQYF
TRBD1 | TRBJ1-2 | . | TRBV19 | TGTGCCAGTAGTGAGGCCGGGACAGGGGGCGCAAATGGCTACACCTTC | CASSEAGTGGANGYTF
TRBD1 | TRBJ1-3 | . | TRBV3-1/TRBV3-2 | TGTGCCAGCAGGGGTCACAGGGGCTCTGGAAACACCATATATTTT | CASRGHRGSGNTIYF